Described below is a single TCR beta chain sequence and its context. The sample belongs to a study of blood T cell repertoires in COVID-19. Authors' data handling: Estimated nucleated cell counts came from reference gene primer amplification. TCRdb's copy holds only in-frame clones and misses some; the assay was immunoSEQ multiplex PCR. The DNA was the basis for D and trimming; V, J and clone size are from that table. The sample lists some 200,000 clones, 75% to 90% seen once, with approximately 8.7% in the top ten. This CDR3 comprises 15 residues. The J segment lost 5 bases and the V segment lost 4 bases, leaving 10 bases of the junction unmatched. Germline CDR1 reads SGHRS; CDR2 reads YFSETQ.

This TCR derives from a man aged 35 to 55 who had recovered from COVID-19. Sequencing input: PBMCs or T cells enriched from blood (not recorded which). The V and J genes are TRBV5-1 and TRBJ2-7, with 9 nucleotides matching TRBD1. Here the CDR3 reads CASSQGGTGSHEQYF. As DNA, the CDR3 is TGCGCCAGCAGCCAAGGTGGGACAGGGTCTCACGAGCAGTACTTC.